The 7 T cell receptor beta chains below were found in one sample sequenced in a study of blood T cell repertoires in COVID-19. Libraries were prepared by immunoSEQ multiplex PCR; TCRdb keeps only in-frame clonotypes and omits some of them. Of tens of thousands of clones listed, over 70% were seen once; the top ten hold roughly 6%. Sequencing used peripheral blood. The receptors derive from a man between 45 and 60 years old with active COVID-19.

The CDR3 protein is CASTTGGDGYTF. The DNA for the CDR3 is TGTGCCAGTACGACAGGGGGCGACGGCTACACCTTC. The gene calls are TRBV2 and TRBJ1-2; 10 bases align to TRBD1. The germline gives CDR1 SNHLY, CDR2 FYNNEI. This CDR3 has 12 residues. Trimming at V came to 9 bases and at J to 8 bases, leaving 6 bases not matched to a gene.

This chain uses TRBV19 with TRBJ2-2; tentative D call: TRBD1 (6 bases). The ends were cut back, 7 bases at V and 2 bases at J, with 17 bases in the middle. CDR3 length: 16 residues. CDR1 is LNHDA and CDR2 is SQIVND in the germline V gene (reference sequence). CDR3 protein: CASTPVNRANTGELFF. Here the CDR3 DNA reads TGTGCCAGTACCCCCGTCAACAGGGCTAACACCGGGGAGCTGTTTTTT.

Here the CDR3 reads CASRTRESSYNEQFF. The CDR3 bases are TGTGCCAGTAGAACTCGGGAAAGCTCCTACAATGAGCAGTTCTTC. The rearrangement links TRBV19 to TRBJ2-1, with D tentatively TRBD2 (5 bases). Germline CDR1 reads LNHDA; CDR2 reads SQIVND (reference sequence). The CDR3 extends over 15 amino acids. Deletions cut 6 bases from V and 0 bases from J, with 12 bases between.

The rearrangement uses TRBV7-2 and TRBJ2-7; 7 bases map to TRBD1. Germline V gene lookup returns CDR1 SGHTA and CDR2 FQGNSA. Losses at the gene ends were 0 bases for V and 4 bases for J; bases not matched to a gene: 3. The CDR3 spans 14 residues. The CDR3 here is CASSLATGSYEQYF. The CDR3 bases are TGTGCCAGCAGCTTAGCGACAGGGAGTTACGAGCAGTACTTC.

The genes are TRBV24-1 and TRBJ1-4, with 8 bases aligning to TRBD1. The CDR3 totals 18 residues. CDR1 is KGHDR and CDR2 is SFDVKD in the germline V gene. Unmatched junction bases numbered 18, after V lost 6 bases and J lost 7 bases. The CDR3 nucleotides read TGTGCCACCAGTAGACAGGGGACCCTCGTCTTAGCATGTGAAAAACTGTTTTTT. Protein product: CATSRQGTLVLACEKLFF.

As for this clone: Other DNA sequences from this sample encode an identical CDR3 as well. This chain joins TRBV5-1 and TRBJ1-1; D unresolved. The CDR3 extends over 13 amino acids. V gave up 5 bases and J gave up 1 base, with 9 bases separating them. Germline loops: CDR1 SGHRS, CDR2 YFSETQ. The CDR3 nucleotides are TGCGCCAGCAGTCCCGAGGGGAACACTGAAGCTTTCTTT. Translation gives CASSPEGNTEAFF.

V usage is TRBV6-6 and J usage is TRBJ2-3, with 10 nucleotides matching TRBD2. Trimming removed 8 bases from V and 3 bases from J; junction bases left unmatched: 5. Germline-derived CDR1 and CDR2 are MNHNY and SVGAGI (reference sequence). This CDR3 region has 14 residues. CDR3 amino acids: CASRGLAATDTQYF. The CDR3 bases are TGTGCCAGCCGCGGACTAGCGGCTACAGATACGCAGTATTTT.